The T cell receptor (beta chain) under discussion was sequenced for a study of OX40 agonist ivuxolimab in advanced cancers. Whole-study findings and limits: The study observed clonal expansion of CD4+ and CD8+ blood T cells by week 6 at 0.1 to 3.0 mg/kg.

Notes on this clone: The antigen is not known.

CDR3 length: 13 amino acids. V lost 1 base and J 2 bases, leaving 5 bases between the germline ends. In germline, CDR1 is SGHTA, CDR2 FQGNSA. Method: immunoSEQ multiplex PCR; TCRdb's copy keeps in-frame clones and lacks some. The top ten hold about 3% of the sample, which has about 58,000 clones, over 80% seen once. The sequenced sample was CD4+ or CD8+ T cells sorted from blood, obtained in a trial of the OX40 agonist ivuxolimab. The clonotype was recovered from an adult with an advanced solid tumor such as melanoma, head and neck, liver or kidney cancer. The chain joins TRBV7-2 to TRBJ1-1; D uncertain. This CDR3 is CASSLEGNTEAFF. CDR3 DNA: TGTGCCAGCAGCTTAGAGGGCAACACTGAAGCTTTCTTT.